Each of the 30 T cell receptor beta chains below was sequenced from the same sample in a study of blood T cell repertoires in COVID-19. TCRdb's table, derived via immunoSEQ multiplex PCR, lists solely in-frame clones and lacks some. The repertoire holds approximately 150,000 clones, with about four fifths as singletons. The specimen sequenced was peripheral blood. The receptors originated from a woman aged 60-75 years with COVID-19, enrolled during active disease.

CDR3 DNA: TGTGCCAGCAGCAGGACAGTACTGAGAAACACCATATATTTT. Amino acids: CASSRTVLRNTIYF. The gene calls are TRBV7-9 and TRBJ1-3; D is possibly TRBD1 (6 bases). Between the trimmed V and J ends, which lost 5 bases and 5 bases, there was a span of 13 bases. Germline V gives CDR1 SEHNR, CDR2 FQNEAQ (reference sequence). The CDR3 totals 14 residues.

The rearrangement uses TRBV6-4 and TRBJ2-5; D is unresolved. Trimming stripped 8 bases from V and 5 bases from J, with 15 bases between. Germline CDR1 and CDR2: MRHNA and SNTAGT. The CDR3 length is 13 residues. The CDR3: CASLVPTVETQYF. For the CDR3, the DNA is TGTGCCAGCCTGGTCCCAACGGTGGAGACCCAGTACTTC.

V is TRBV15 and J is TRBJ2-1, with D possibly matching TRBD2 (5 bases). Looked up from germline, CDR1 is LNHNV and CDR2 is YYDKDF (reference sequence). The CDR3 runs 17 residues. The ends were cut back, 5 bases at V and 1 base at J, with 18 bases in the middle. CDR3 DNA: TGTGCCACCAGCCGTCCTCGCGGGCAAAGATCCTACAATGAGCAGTTCTTC. It specifies CATSRPRGQRSYNEQFF.

This clone was observed many times. The chain employs TRBV2 and TRBJ2-7; 9 nucleotides agree with TRBD1. Per the germline V gene, CDR1 is SNHLY and CDR2 is FYNNEI. After removal of 3 bases from V and 1 base from J, the junction contained 13 bases not matched to a gene. The CDR3 is 18 residues long. CDR3 sequence: CASSDPGTGFGVSYEQYF. The CDR3 DNA sequence: TGTGCCAGCAGTGATCCCGGGACAGGGTTTGGGGTATCCTACGAGCAGTACTTC. Full variable domain (outside the CDR3, taken from reference TRBV2 and TRBJ2-7): EPEVTQTPSHQVTQMGQEVILRCVPISNHLYFYWYRQILGQKVEFLVSFYNNEISEKSEIFDDQFSVERPDGSNFTLKIRSTKLEDSAMYFCASSDPGTGFGVSYEQYFGPGTRLTVT.

The J gene is TRBJ2-5, the V gene TRBV15; 10 nucleotides line up with TRBD2. The V gene's germline CDR1 is LNHNV and CDR2 YYDKDF (reference sequence). The junction had 14 bases not matched to a gene; V was cut back by 8 bases and J by 5 bases. The CDR3 length is 16 residues. This chain's CDR3 is CATSTLGGLASETQYF. The DNA of the CDR3 is TGTGCCACCTCCACGTTGGGGGGACTAGCGAGCGAGACCCAGTACTTC.

The sample holds one count of this clone. The V and J genes are TRBV5-1 and TRBJ2-5; TRBD2 matches at 9 bases. The V gene end was trimmed by 0 bases and the J gene end by 7 bases; junction bases not matched to a gene: 10. CDR1 is SGHRS, CDR2 YFSETQ, per germline. The CDR3 is 16 amino acids. The CDR3 coding sequence is TGCGCCAGCAGCTTGGAGGTAGCGGGAGTGTATGGGACCCAGTACTTC. Protein sequence: CASSLEVAGVYGTQYF.

This chain uses TRBV5-5 with TRBJ1-1; TRBD1 is a possible D gene (5 bases). The germline V and J ends were trimmed by 2 bases and 5 bases, with 13 bases remaining between them. Germline V gives CDR1 SGHKS, CDR2 YYEKEE (reference sequence). This CDR3 comprises 14 residues. The CDR3 loop reads CASSLQSQVTEAFF. DNA of the CDR3: TGTGCCAGCAGCTTACAGTCACAGGTAACTGAAGCTTTCTTT.

The chain combines TRBV6-5 with TRBJ1-1; TRBD1 aligns across 10 bases. J was trimmed by 7 bases and V by 8 bases; bases with no gene match: 13. There are 15 residues in the CDR3. Germline V gene sequence: CDR1 MNHEY, CDR2 SVGAGI. This CDR3 is CASRWNRDRGIEAFF. Written as DNA, the CDR3 is TGTGCCAGCCGGTGGAACCGGGACAGGGGTATTGAAGCTTTCTTT.

The genes are TRBV5-1 and TRBJ2-7; the match to TRBD1 covers 8 bases. Unmatched junction bases numbered 6, after V lost 0 bases and J lost 7 bases. The CDR3 totals 14 residues. CDR1 is SGHRS and CDR2 is YFSETQ in the germline V gene. CDR3 sequence (DNA): TGCGCCAGCAGCTTGGCCCAGGGGGCGCGAGAGCAGTACTTC. It translates to CASSLAQGAREQYF. Complete variable domain (other parts from reference TRBV5-1 and TRBJ2-7): KAGVTQTPRYLIKTRGQQVTLSCSPISGHRSVSWYQQTPGQGLQFLFEYFSETQRNKGNFPGRFSGRQFSNSRSEMNVSTLELGDSALYLCASSLAQGAREQYFGPGTRLTVT.

The table lists this clone with a few counts. The chain is built from TRBV10-3 and TRBJ1-5; 8 bases are shared with TRBD1. V lost 10 bases, J lost 5 bases, and 10 bases stayed unmatched. The CDR3 runs 14 residues. CDR1 is ENHRY, CDR2 SYGVKD, per germline. The CDR3 sequence: CASSGGQGDQPQHF. The DNA of the CDR3 is TGTGCCAGCTCGGGCGGACAGGGTGATCAGCCCCAGCATTTT.

V gene TRBV7-2 combines with J gene TRBJ2-1; 9 bases map to TRBD2. Per germline, CDR1 SGHTA and CDR2 FQGNSA. CDR3 length: 16 amino acids. V gave up 0 bases and J gave up 7 bases; unmatched junction bases: 7. CDR3 in amino acids: CASSLAVAGALNEQFF. CDR3 in DNA: TGTGCCAGCAGCTTAGCGGTAGCGGGAGCGTTGAATGAGCAGTTCTTC.

The sample holds a few counts of this clone. V usage is TRBV19 and J usage is TRBJ1-3; the D is unclear. The CDR3 runs to 14 residues. V was trimmed by 9 bases and J by 1 base, leaving 13 bases between them. From germline, CDR1 is LNHDA and CDR2 SQIVND (reference sequence). CDR3 protein: CASQATGSGNTIYF. CDR3 nucleotides: TGTGCCAGCCAAGCAACGGGGTCTGGAAACACCATATATTTT.

V is TRBV28 and J is TRBJ2-7; a possible D gene is TRBD1 (6 bases). V was shortened by 6 bases and J by 2 bases, with 17 bases between the two germline ends. This CDR3 has 15 residues. The V gene's germline CDR1 is MDHEN and CDR2 SYDVKM. Written as DNA, the CDR3 is TGTGCCAGCAGGGGGGCTAGCCCAGAGCCCTACGAGCAGTACTTC. This encodes CASRGASPEPYEQYF.

This clone was found once. The V gene is TRBV6-5, the J gene TRBJ1-2; D unclear. The germline V gene has CDR1 MNHEY and CDR2 SVGAGI. V lost 6 bases to trimming and J lost 1 base, with 15 bases between them. The CDR3 runs 15 residues. CDR3 region: CASRPAVAFNYGYTF. Written as DNA, the CDR3 is TGTGCCAGCAGGCCCGCCGTGGCCTTTAACTATGGCTACACCTTC.

This clone was recorded once. This chain uses TRBV7-2 with TRBJ2-5; TRBD2 matches 12 bases. CDR1 SGHTA and CDR2 FQGNSA come from the germline V gene. After removal of 5 bases from V and 2 bases from J, the junction contained 3 bases not matched to a gene. This CDR3 comprises 15 residues. CDR3 nucleotides: TGTGCCAGCAGCCCAGGACTAGCGGGACAAGAGACCCAGTACTTC. It specifies CASSPGLAGQETQYF.

This clone appeared once. The rearrangement links TRBV11-2 to TRBJ2-1; 8 bases line up with TRBD2. V trimming: 3 bases; J trimming: 9 bases; junction bases outside the gene matches: 10. CDR1 and CDR2 (germline): SGHAT, FQNNGV. CDR3 size: 15 residues. Here the CDR3 reads CASSFLAGRTGEQFF. The CDR3 DNA reads TGTGCCAGCAGCTTCTTAGCGGGAAGGACGGGTGAGCAGTTCTTC.

This sequence joins TRBV28 and TRBJ1-5; possible D gene TRBD1, 6 bases. Germline lookup yields CDR1 MDHEN and CDR2 SYDVKM. The CDR3 totals 15 residues. V lost 5 bases to trimming and J lost 0 bases, with 11 bases between them. This CDR3 is CASSRGHASNQPQHF. The CDR3 DNA is TGTGCCAGCAGTCGGGGACACGCTAGCAATCAGCCCCAGCATTTT.

The gene calls are TRBV5-6 and TRBJ2-2; D is possibly TRBD2 (5 bases). This CDR3 comprises 17 residues. The germline V and J ends were trimmed by 7 bases and 3 bases, with 22 bases remaining between them. Germline lookup yields CDR1 SGHDT and CDR2 YYEEEE. The CDR3 reads CASVNRRLAKYTGELFF. The CDR3 DNA is TGTGCCAGCGTCAATCGGAGGCTGGCGAAATACACCGGGGAGCTGTTTTTT.

This clone turned up a few times. The genes are TRBV13 and TRBJ1-1; TRBD1 is a possible D gene (6 bases). The CDR3 contains 14 residues. The V gene lost 2 bases and the J gene lost 4 bases, with 11 bases spanning the gap. The germline CDR1 and CDR2 sequences are PRHDT and FYEKMQ (reference sequence). CDR3 nucleotide sequence: TGTGCCAGCAGCTTACAGGGGCGCGGCACTGAAGCTTTCTTT. Residues: CASSLQGRGTEAFF.

This chain's CDR3 is CASSRDSMNTEAFF. The CDR3 DNA sequence: TGCGCCAGCAGCCGGGACAGCATGAACACTGAAGCTTTCTTT. The chain recombines TRBV5-1 with TRBJ1-1; 7 positions agree with TRBD1. V lost 4 bases, J lost 0 bases, and 3 bases stayed unmatched. CDR1 and CDR2 from the germline V gene are SGHRS and YFSETQ. This CDR3 has 14 amino acids.

The chain combines TRBV6-2 or TRBV6-3 with TRBJ2-5; D might be TRBD1 (6 bases). This CDR3 is built from 20 residues. Trimming pared 0 bases from V and 5 bases from J, leaving 28 bases between. Per germline, CDR1 MNHEY and CDR2 SVGEGT. The CDR3 nucleotides read TGTGCCAGCAGTTACTCGTCTGACCTTGTCACTGAGGGGGAAGGGGAGACCCAGTACTTC. It translates to CASSYSSDLVTEGEGETQYF.

The sample holds one count of this clone. The V and J genes are TRBV5-4 and TRBJ2-1, with 7 bases matching TRBD1. This CDR3 comprises 16 residues. Germline-derived CDR1 and CDR2 are SGHNT and YYREEE (reference sequence). Germline trimming cut 4 bases from V and 0 bases from J; bases unmatched to any gene: 7. This chain's CDR3 is CASSLPGQTSYNEQFF. The CDR3 bases are TGTGCCAGCAGCCTGCCGGGACAGACCTCCTACAATGAGCAGTTCTTC.

V usage is TRBV11-2 and J usage is TRBJ2-3; TRBD1 might be the D (6 bases). The CDR3 contains 17 residues. Germline loops: CDR1 SGHAT, CDR2 FQNNGV. V lost 4 bases to trimming and J lost 1 base, with 18 bases between them. CDR3 coding DNA: TGTGCCAGCAGCTCCGCCCCGACAGGCGCTGGCACAGATACGCAGTATTTT. Amino acids: CASSSAPTGAGTDTQYF. The full variable domain, rest sourced from reference TRBV11-2 and TRBJ2-3, is EAGVAQSPRYKIIEKRQSVAFWCNPISGHATLYWYQQILGQGPKLLIQFQNNGVVDDSQLPKDRFSAERLKGVDSTLKIQPAKLEDSAVYLCASSSAPTGAGTDTQYFGPGTRLTVL.

This chain connects TRBV12-3 or TRBV12-4 to TRBJ1-1, with a weak D call TRBD1 (5 bases). V lost 6 bases and J lost 7, with 15 bases in between. The CDR3 loop spans 13 amino acids. The CDR3 coding sequence is TGTGCCAGCAGCTCCTTACATCAGGGTGAAGCTTTCTTT. Protein sequence: CASSSLHQGEAFF.

V is TRBV6-1 and J is TRBJ2-3; D is possibly TRBD2 (6 bases). Germline CDR1 and CDR2: MNHNS and SASEGT. The CDR3 sequence is 15 residues long. CDR3 bases: TGTGGGGTCGGTATTCAGGAGCGGGGCACAGATACGCAGTATTTT. Translation: CGVGIQERGTDTQYF.

This clone is categorized as medium-sized. The chain links TRBV7-9 to TRBJ2-5; 10 bases match TRBD1. The V and J ends lost 5 bases and 4 bases, in that order; junction bases with no gene match: 4. This CDR3 contains 14 residues. Germline CDR1 SEHNR, CDR2 FQNEAQ (reference sequence). This CDR3 is CASSRQGAGETQYF. The CDR3 DNA reads TGTGCCAGCAGCCGACAGGGGGCAGGAGAGACCCAGTACTTC.

The chain recombines TRBV11-3 with TRBJ2-1, with 11 bases lining up with TRBD2. The CDR3 runs 15 residues. J lost 5 bases, V lost 5 bases, and 5 bases had no gene match. The germline gives CDR1 SGHNT, CDR2 YENEEA. This CDR3 reads CASSGSGGGNNEQFF. The CDR3 DNA follows: TGTGCCAGCAGCGGTAGCGGGGGGGGGAACAATGAGCAGTTCTTC.

The V gene is TRBV7-3, the J gene TRBJ1-3; no firm D call. V was trimmed by 4 bases and J by 8 bases, leaving 15 bases between them. The germline V gene has CDR1 SGHTA and CDR2 FQGTGA. The CDR3 spans 14 residues. In DNA form, the CDR3 reads TGTGCCAGCAGCTCCTCGGCAGGCACCGACACCATATATTTT. Translated: CASSSSAGTDTIYF. Supplemented by reference TRBV7-3 and TRBJ1-3, the full variable domain reads GAGVSQTPSNKVTEKGKYVELRCDPISGHTALYWYRQSLGQGPEFLIYFQGTGAADDSGLPNDRFFAVRPEGSVSTLKIQRTERGDSAVYLCASSSSAGTDTIYFGEGSWLTVV.

This sequence joins TRBV27 and TRBJ2-5; D is possibly TRBD2 (6 bases). The V end was cut by 5 bases, the J end by 5 bases, with 18 bases between. The CDR3 loop spans 15 amino acids. The V gene's germline CDR1 is MNHEY and CDR2 SMNVEV (reference sequence). Here the CDR3 DNA reads TGTGCCAGCAGTCCCTCTTGGGGTCGGGGGGAGACCCAGTACTTC. Amino acids: CASSPSWGRGETQYF.

The rearrangement uses TRBV28 and TRBJ2-5; 10 bases fit TRBD2. The germline V gene encodes CDR1 MDHEN and CDR2 SYDVKM. With V trimmed by 7 bases and J by 1 base, 12 bases remained unmatched. The CDR3 contains 17 residues. This chain's CDR3 is CASKASGSSVVQETQYF. CDR3 DNA: TGTGCCAGCAAGGCTAGCGGGAGTTCAGTGGTCCAAGAGACCCAGTACTTC.